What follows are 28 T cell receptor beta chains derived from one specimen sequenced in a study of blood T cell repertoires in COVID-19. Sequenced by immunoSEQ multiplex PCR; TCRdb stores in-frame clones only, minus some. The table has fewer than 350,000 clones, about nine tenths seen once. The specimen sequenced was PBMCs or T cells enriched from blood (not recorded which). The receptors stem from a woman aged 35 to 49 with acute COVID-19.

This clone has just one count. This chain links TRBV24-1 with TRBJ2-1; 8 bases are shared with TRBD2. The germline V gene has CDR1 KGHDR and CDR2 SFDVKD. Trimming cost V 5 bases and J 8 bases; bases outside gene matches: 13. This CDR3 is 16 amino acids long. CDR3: CATSGAGRGAGHEQFF. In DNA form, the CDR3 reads TGTGCCACCAGTGGGGCCGGGAGGGGTGCCGGTCATGAGCAGTTCTTC.

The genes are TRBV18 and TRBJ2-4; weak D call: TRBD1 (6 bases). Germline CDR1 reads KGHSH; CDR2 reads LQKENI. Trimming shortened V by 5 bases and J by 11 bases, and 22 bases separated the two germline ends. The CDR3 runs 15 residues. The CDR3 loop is CASSSAGTRDVVQYF. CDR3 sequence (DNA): TGTGCCAGCTCATCGGCCGGGACACGGGATGTCGTTCAGTACTTC. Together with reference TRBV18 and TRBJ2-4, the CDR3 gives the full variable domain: NAGVMQNPRHLVRRRGQEARLRCSPMKGHSHVYWYRQLPEEGLKFMVYLQKENIIDESGMPKERFSAEFPKEGPSILRIQQVVRGDSAAYFCASSSAGTRDVVQYFGAGTRLSVL.

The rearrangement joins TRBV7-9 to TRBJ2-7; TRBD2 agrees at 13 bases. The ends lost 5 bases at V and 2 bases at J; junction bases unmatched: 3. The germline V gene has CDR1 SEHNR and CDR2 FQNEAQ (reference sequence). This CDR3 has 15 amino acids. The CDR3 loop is CASSLGTSGTYEQYF. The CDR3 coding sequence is TGTGCCAGCAGCCTTGGGACTAGCGGGACCTACGAGCAGTACTTC.

The CDR3 sequence: CASSYQNRGNRDGYTF. Written as DNA, the CDR3 is TGTGCCAGCAGTTACCAGAACAGGGGAAACAGGGACGGCTACACCTTC. The J gene is TRBJ1-2, the V gene TRBV6-2 or TRBV6-3; 7 nucleotides line up with TRBD1. There are 16 residues in the CDR3. Germline CDR1 reads MNHEY; CDR2 reads SVGEGT. Trimming removed 2 bases from V and 8 bases from J; junction bases left unmatched: 14.

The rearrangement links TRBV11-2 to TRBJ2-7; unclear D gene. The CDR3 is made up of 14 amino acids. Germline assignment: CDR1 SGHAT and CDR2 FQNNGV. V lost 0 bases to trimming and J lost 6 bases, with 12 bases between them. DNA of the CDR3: TGTGCCAGCAGCTTAGACTTCGGCGAGCGCGAGCAGTACTTC. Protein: CASSLDFGEREQYF.

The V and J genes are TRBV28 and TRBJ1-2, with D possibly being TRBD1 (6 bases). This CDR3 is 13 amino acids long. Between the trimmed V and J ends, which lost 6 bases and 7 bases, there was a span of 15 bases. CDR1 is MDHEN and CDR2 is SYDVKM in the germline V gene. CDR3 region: CASSSDRTSGYTF. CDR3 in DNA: TGTGCCAGCAGCTCAGACAGGACAAGTGGCTACACCTTC.

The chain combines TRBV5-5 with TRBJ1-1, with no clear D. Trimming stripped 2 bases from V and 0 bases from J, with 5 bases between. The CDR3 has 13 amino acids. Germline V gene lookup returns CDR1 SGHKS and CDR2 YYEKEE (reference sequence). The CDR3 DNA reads TGTGCCAGCAGCTTTGGGCTGAACACTGAAGCTTTCTTT. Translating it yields CASSFGLNTEAFF.

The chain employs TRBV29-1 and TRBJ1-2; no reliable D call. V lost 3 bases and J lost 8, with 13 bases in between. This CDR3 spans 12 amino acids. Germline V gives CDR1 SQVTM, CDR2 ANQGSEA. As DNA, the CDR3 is TGCAGCGTTGATCGGGGTTCGGGGGGCTACACCTTC. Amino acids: CSVDRGSGGYTF. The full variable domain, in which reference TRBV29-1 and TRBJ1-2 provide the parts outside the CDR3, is SAVISQKPSRDICQRGTSLTIQCQVDSQVTMMFWYRQQPGQSLTLIATANQGSEATYESGFVIDKFPISRPNLTFSTLTVSNMSPEDSSIYLCSVDRGSGGYTFGSGTRLTVV.

The CDR3 DNA reads TGTGCCAGCAGTGAAGGGCGAAGACTAGCGGGAGTGCCCTACAATGAGCAGTTCTTC. Translation: CASSEGRRLAGVPYNEQFF. The chain combines TRBV2 with TRBJ2-1; 12 nucleotides agree with TRBD2. CDR1 and CDR2 (germline): SNHLY, FYNNEI. After removal of 1 base from V and 2 bases from J, the junction contained 9 bases not matched to a gene. The CDR3 loop spans 19 amino acids.

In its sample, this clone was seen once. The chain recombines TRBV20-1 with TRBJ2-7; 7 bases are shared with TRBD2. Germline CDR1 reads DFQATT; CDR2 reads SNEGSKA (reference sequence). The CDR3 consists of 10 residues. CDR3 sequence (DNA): TGCAGGACGGGGGGTAGCGAGCAGTACTTC. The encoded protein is CRTGGSEQYF.

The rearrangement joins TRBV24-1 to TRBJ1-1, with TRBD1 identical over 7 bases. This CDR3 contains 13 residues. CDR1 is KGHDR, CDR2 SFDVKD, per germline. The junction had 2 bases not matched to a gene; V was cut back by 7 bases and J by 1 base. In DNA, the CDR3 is TGTGCCACCAGATACAGGGGGAACACTGAAGCTTTCTTT. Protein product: CATRYRGNTEAFF.

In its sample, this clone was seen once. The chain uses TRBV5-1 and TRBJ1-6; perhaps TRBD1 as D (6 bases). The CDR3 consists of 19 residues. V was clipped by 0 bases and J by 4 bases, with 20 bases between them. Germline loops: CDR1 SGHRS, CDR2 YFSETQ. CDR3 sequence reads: CASSLGEHRANSYNSPLHF. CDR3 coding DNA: TGCGCCAGCAGCTTGGGGGAGCACAGGGCCAATAGTTATAATTCACCCCTCCACTTT. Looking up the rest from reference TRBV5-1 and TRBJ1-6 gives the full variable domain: KAGVTQTPRYLIKTRGQQVTLSCSPISGHRSVSWYQQTPGQGLQFLFEYFSETQRNKGNFPGRFSGRQFSNSRSEMNVSTLELGDSALYLCASSLGEHRANSYNSPLHFGNGTRLTVT.

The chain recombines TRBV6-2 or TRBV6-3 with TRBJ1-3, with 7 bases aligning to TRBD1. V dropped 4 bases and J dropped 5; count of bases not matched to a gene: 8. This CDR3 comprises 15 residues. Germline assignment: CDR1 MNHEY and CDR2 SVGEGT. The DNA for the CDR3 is TGTGCCAGCAGTTCGCGGGACAGAGCCCGAAACACCATATATTTT. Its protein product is CASSSRDRARNTIYF.

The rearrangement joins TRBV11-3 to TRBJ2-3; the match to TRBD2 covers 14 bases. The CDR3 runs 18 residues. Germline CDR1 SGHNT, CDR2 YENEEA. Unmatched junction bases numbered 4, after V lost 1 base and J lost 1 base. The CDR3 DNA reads TGTGCCAGCAGCTTAGCAGGACTAGCGGGAGGAGGCACAGATACGCAGTATTTT. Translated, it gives CASSLAGLAGGGTDTQYF.

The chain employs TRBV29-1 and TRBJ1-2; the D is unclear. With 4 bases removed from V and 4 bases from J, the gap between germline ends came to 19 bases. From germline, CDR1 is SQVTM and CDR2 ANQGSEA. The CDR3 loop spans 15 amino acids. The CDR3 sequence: CSVAVAVPGGYGYTF. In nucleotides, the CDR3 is TGCAGCGTTGCCGTGGCAGTCCCTGGTGGCTATGGCTACACCTTC.

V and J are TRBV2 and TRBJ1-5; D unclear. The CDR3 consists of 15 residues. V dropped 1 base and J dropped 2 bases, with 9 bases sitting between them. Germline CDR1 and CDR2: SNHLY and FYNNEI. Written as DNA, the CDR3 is TGTGCCAGCAGTGAAGACTCCCTAGGCAATCAGCCCCAGCATTTT. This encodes CASSEDSLGNQPQHF.

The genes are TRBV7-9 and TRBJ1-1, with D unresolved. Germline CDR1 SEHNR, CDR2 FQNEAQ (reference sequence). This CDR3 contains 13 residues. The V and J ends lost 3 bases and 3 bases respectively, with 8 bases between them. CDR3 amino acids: CASSLGPDTEAFF. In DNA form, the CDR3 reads TGTGCCAGCAGCTTGGGCCCTGACACTGAAGCTTTCTTT.

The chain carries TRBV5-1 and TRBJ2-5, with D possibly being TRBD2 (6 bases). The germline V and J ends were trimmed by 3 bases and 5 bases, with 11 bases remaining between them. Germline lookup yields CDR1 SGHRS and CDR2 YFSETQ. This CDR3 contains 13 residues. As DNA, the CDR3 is TGCGCCAGCAGCTCAACTAGCCAGGAGACCCAGTACTTC. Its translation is CASSSTSQETQYF.

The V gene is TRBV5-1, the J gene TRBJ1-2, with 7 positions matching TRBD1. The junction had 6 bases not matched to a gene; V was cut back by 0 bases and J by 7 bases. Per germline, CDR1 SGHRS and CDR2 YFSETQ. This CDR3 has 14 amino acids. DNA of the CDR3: TGCGCCAGCAGCTTGGCCGGGACAGATGGTGGCTACACCTTC. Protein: CASSLAGTDGGYTF. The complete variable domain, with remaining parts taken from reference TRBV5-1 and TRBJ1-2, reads KAGVTQTPRYLIKTRGQQVTLSCSPISGHRSVSWYQQTPGQGLQFLFEYFSETQRNKGNFPGRFSGRQFSNSRSEMNVSTLELGDSALYLCASSLAGTDGGYTFGSGTRLTVV.

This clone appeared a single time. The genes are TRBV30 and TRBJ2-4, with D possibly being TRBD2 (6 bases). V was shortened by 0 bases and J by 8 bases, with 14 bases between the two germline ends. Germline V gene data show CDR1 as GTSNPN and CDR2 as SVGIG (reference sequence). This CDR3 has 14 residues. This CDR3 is CAWSVGGNKDIQYF. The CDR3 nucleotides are TGTGCCTGGAGTGTTGGGGGGAATAAAGACATTCAGTACTTC.

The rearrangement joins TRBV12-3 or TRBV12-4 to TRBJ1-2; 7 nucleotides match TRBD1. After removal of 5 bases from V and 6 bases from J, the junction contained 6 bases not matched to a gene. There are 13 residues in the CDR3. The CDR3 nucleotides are TGTGCCAGCAGTGACAGGGTGGTAGATGGCTACACCTTC. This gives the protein CASSDRVVDGYTF.

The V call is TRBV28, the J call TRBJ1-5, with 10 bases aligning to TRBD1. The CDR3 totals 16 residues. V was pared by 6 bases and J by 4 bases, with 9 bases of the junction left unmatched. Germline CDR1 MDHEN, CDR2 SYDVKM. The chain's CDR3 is CASRHPRQGANQPQHF. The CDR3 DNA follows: TGTGCCAGCAGACATCCACGACAGGGGGCTAATCAGCCCCAGCATTTT.

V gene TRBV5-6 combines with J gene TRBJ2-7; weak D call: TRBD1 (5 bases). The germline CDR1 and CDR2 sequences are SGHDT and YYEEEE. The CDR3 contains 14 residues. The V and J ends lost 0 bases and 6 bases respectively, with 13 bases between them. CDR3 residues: CASSLGQKVREQYF. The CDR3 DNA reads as TGTGCCAGCAGCTTGGGACAGAAAGTCCGCGAGCAGTACTTC.

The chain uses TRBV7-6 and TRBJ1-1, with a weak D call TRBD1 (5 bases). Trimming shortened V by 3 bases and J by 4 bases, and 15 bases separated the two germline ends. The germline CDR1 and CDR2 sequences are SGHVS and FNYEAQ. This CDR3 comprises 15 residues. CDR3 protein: CASSFISTVGTEAFF. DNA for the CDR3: TGTGCCAGCAGCTTCATTTCGACAGTGGGCACTGAAGCTTTCTTT. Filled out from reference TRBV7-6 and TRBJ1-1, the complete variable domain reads GAGVSQSPRYKVTKRGQDVALRCDPISGHVSLYWYRQALGQGPEFLTYFNYEAQQDKSGLPNDRFSAERPEGSISTLTIQRTEQRDSAMYRCASSFISTVGTEAFFGQGTRLTVV.

The CDR3 loop is CASRQGLAGADTQYF. DNA for the CDR3: TGTGCCAGCAGACAAGGGCTAGCGGGGGCAGATACGCAGTATTTT. This chain joins TRBV7-2 and TRBJ2-3, with 10 nucleotides matching TRBD2. CDR1 SGHTA and CDR2 FQGNSA come from the germline V gene. V dropped 6 bases and J dropped 4; count of bases not matched to a gene: 7. The CDR3 is 15 amino acids.

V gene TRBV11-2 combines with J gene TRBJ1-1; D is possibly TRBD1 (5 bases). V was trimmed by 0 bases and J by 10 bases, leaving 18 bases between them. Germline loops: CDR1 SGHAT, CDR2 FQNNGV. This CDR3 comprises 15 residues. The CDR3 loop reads CASSLEWGVGRGAFF. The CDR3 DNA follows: TGTGCCAGCAGCTTAGAGTGGGGGGTGGGACGCGGAGCTTTCTTT.

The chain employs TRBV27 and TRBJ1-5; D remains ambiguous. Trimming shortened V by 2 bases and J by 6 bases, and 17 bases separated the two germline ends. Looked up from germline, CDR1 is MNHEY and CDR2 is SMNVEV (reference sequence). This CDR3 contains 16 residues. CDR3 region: CASSLKGGEAGQPQHF. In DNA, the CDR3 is TGTGCCAGCAGTTTAAAGGGTGGGGAGGCGGGTCAGCCCCAGCATTTT.

Here the CDR3 reads CASSPEPPGLREEQFF. For the CDR3, the DNA is TGTGCCAGCAGCCCGGAACCCCCGGGACTGCGGGAAGAGCAGTTCTTC. This chain uses TRBV5-8 with TRBJ2-1; D might be TRBD2 (6 bases). This CDR3 region has 16 residues. The V end lost 4 bases, the J end lost 10 bases, and 24 bases lay between the germline ends. From germline, CDR1 is SGHTS and CDR2 YDEGEE. Full variable domain (remainder filled in from reference TRBV5-8 and TRBJ2-1): EAGVTQSPTHLIKTRGQQATLRCSPISGHTSVYWYQQALGLGLQFLLWYDEGEERNRGNFPPRFSGRQFPNYSSELNVNALELEDSALYLCASSPEPPGLREEQFFGPGTRLTVL.